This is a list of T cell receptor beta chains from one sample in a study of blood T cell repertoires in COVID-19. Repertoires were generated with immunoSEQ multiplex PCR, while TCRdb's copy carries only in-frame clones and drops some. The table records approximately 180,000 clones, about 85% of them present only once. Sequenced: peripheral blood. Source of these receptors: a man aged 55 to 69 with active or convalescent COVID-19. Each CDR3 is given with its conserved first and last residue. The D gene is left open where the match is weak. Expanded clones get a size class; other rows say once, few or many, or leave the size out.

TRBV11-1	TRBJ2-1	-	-	TGTGCCAGCAGCTTAGAGGGGGGGAGCTCCTACAATGAGCAGTTCTTC	CASSLEGGSSYNEQFF
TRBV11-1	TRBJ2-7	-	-	TGTGCCAGCAGTCTCATAGGGAGATCACGGGAGCAGTACTTC	CASSLIGRSREQYF
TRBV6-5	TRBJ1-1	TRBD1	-	TGTGCCAGCAGTTTCAGGGGGCGGAACACTGAAGCTTTCTTT	CASSFRGRNTEAFF
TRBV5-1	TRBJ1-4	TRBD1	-	TGCGCCAGCAGCTTGGGCGGGGCAGGGGGTGAAAAACTGTTTTTT	CASSLGGAGGEKLFF
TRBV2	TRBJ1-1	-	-	TGTGCCAGCAGTGAGAGGAACACTGAAGCTTTCTTT	CASSERNTEAFF
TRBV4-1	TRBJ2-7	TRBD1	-	TGCGCCAGCAGTCGCGACAGGGGCTTTTACGAGCAGTACTTC	CASSRDRGFYEQYF
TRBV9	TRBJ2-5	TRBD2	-	TGTGCCAGCAGTCTAGGTTCTAGCGGGGCTCAAGAGACCCAGTACTTC	CASSLGSSGAQETQYF
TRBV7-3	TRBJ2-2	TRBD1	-	TGTGCCAGCAGGTCCGGCACAGGGGGCACCGGGGAGCTGTTTTTT	CASRSGTGGTGELFF
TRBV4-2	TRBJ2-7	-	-	TGTGCCAGCAGCCAAGATTTCACGGTCGAGCAGTACTTC	CASSQDFTVEQYF
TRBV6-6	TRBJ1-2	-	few	TGTGCCAGCAGTTTAGGGAGTCCGGACTATGGCTACACCTTC	CASSLGSPDYGYTF
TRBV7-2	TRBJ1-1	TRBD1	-	TGTGCCAGCAGCTTAGATGGCCAGGGGGGCACTGAAGCTTTCTTT	CASSLDGQGGTEAFF
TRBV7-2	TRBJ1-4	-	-	TGTGCCAGCAGCTTGGGCAGGGAGGGTGAAAAACTGTTTTTT	CASSLGREGEKLFF
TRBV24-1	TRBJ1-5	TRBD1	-	TGTGCCACCAGTGATAACAGGGGGCGAGTTAATCAGCCCCAGCATTTT	CATSDNRGRVNQPQHF
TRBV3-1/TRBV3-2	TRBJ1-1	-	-	TGTGCCAGCAGCCAATCAAGGGGCACTGAAGCTTTCTTT	CASSQSRGTEAFF
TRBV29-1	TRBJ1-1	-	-	TGCAGCGTTGAAGGGCAGAACACTGAAGCTTTCTTT	CSVEGQNTEAFF
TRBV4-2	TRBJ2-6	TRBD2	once	TGTGCCAGCAGCCAAGATCAAAGCGGGGAGAGCTCTGGGGCCAACGTCCTGACTTTC	CASSQDQSGESSGANVLTF
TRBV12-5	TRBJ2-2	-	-	TGTGCTAGTGGTTTGCGGGGGAGGAGGACCGGGGAGCTGTTTTTT	CASGLRGRRTGELFF
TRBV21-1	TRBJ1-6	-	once	TGTGCCAGCAGCAAGGACAGGGCCGATTCACCCCTCCACTTT	CASSKDRADSPLHF
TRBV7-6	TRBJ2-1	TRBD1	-	TGTGCCAGCAGCCCCCGACAGGGAAATAACAATGAGCAGTTCTTC	CASSPRQGNNNEQFF
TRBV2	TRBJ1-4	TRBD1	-	TGTGCCAGCGGGACAGAAATCAATGAAAAACTGTTTTTT	CASGTEINEKLFF
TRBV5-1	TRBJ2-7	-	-	TGCGCCAGCAGCTTGGGACAGGATTGGCAGGGCGAGCAGTACTTC	CASSLGQDWQGEQYF
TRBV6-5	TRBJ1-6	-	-	TGTGCCAGCAGTTATTCCACAGGGAGCGCTAATTCACCCCTCCACTTT	CASSYSTGSANSPLHF
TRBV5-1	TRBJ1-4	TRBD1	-	TGCGCCAGCAGCCCTGGACAGGGTATGAAACTGTTTTTT	CASSPGQGMKLFF
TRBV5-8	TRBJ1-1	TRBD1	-	TGTGCCAGCAGCTTAAGACAGGGGTGGACTGAAGCTTTCTTT	CASSLRQGWTEAFF
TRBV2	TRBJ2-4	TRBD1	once	TGTGCCAGCAGTGAAAGACAGGGATCAGCCAAAAACATTCAGTACTTC	CASSERQGSAKNIQYF
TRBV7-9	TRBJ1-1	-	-	TGTGCCAGCAGCTCCTTAACAGGGAAAGAGAATGAAGCTTTCTTT	CASSSLTGKENEAFF
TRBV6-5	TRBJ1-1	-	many	TGTGCCAGCAGAAACACAGGGAACACTGAAGCTTTCTTT	CASRNTGNTEAFF
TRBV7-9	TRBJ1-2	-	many	TGTGCCAGCAGCATTGGGACTAGCCACTATGGCTACACCTTC	CASSIGTSHYGYTF
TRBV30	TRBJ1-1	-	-	TGTGCCTGGACCCGTGACTTGAACACTGAAGCTTTCTTT	CAWTRDLNTEAFF
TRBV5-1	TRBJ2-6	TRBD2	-	TGCGCCAGCTGGGGAGGGGCCCCGGGGACCCGAGGCTCTGGGGCCAACGTCCTGACTTTC	CASWGGAPGTRGSGANVLTF
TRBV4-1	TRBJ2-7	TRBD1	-	TGCGCCAGCAGCCTCTATGGGGACAGGGGAAGGAGCGAGCAGTACTTC	CASSLYGDRGRSEQYF
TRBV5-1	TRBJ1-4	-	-	TGCGCCAGCAGCCCGGGACACGTTGCAACTAATGAAAAACTGTTTTTT	CASSPGHVATNEKLFF
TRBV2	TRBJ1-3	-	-	TGTGCCAGCAGAGCTACCTACTCTGGAAACACCATATATTTT	CASRATYSGNTIYF
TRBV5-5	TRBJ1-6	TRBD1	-	TGTGCCAGCAGCCTGCGAACTTCGGACAGGGGTTTATATTCACCCCTCCACTTT	CASSLRTSDRGLYSPLHF
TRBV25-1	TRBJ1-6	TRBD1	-	TGTGCCAGCAGTAGGACAGGGGACAGAACCCTCCACTTT	CASSRTGDRTLHF
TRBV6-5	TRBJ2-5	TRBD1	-	TGTGCCAGCAGTTACCCATCACAGGGGGCGGAAGAGACCCAGTACTTC	CASSYPSQGAEETQYF
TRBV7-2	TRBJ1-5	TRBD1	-	TGTGCCAGCAGCTTAGAAGGGTGGCTAGGGGGCGCGAGGCAGCCCCAGCATTTT	CASSLEGWLGGARQPQHF